These T cell receptor beta chains were read from a single sample in a study of Ad26.COV2.S vaccination and SARS-CoV-2 variants. This table comes from immunoSEQ multiplex PCR, and its TCRdb copy is limited to in-frame clones, with some not included. The table shows over 450,000 clones, with 80% to 90% occurring only once. The material was peripheral blood, obtained in a trial of Ad26.COV2.S vaccine versus placebo. All receptors come from a person aged 18-60 years who received the Ad26.COV2.S COVID-19 vaccine or a placebo. Both conserved end residues are part of each CDR3. D genes are given only for firm matches. The size of a clone is reported for some rows only, either as once, few or many, or as a class for expanded clones.

>TRBV19|-|TRBD2|TRBJ2-3
TGTGCCAGTAGTATCGCTAGCGGGAGCTTTTCTAGCACAGATACGCAGTATTTT
CASSIASGSFSSTDTQYF
>TRBV7-3|-|-|TRBJ2-2
TGTGCCAGCAGCCACTGGTCCGGGGAGCTGTTTTTT
CASSHWSGELFF
>TRBV6-5|-|TRBD1|TRBJ1-2
TGTGCCAGCAGCCAGGACAGGGCGCGCTATGGCTACACCTTC
CASSQDRARYGYTF
>TRBV5-5|-|-|TRBJ2-4
TGTGCCAGCAGCTTGGACCTGGGGAGAGCCAAAAACATTCAGTACTTC
CASSLDLGRAKNIQYF
>TRBV12-3/TRBV12-4|-|-|TRBJ2-1
TGTGCCAGCAGTATCAGGGGTAATGAGCAGTTCTTC
CASSIRGNEQFF
>TRBV18|-|-|TRBJ2-5
TGTGCCAGCTCACCGACAAGTCAAGAGACCCAGTACTTC
CASSPTSQETQYF
>TRBV6-5|-|TRBD2|TRBJ2-3
TGTGCCAGCCGCCTCGGGGGGGAAACAGATACGCAGTATTTT
CASRLGGETDTQYF
>TRBV30|-|TRBD1|TRBJ1-5
TGTGCCTGGAGTCCCGGACAGGTTAGCAATCAGCCCCAGCATTTT
CAWSPGQVSNQPQHF
>TRBV6-5|-|-|TRBJ2-2
TGTGCCAGCAGTCGACACAGAGACACCGGGGAGCTGTTTTTT
CASSRHRDTGELFF
>TRBV3-1/TRBV3-2|few|TRBD2|TRBJ2-1
TGTGCCAGCAGCCGCTACCGTCCCGGGACTAGCGGGAGCTCCTACAATGAGCAGTTCTTC
CASSRYRPGTSGSSYNEQFF
>TRBV28|-|-|TRBJ1-6
TGTGCCAGCAGTTTATTACAGGGACCCCTCCACTTT
CASSLLQGPLHF
>TRBV25-1|-|-|TRBJ2-7
TGTGCCAGCAGTGATCGGGGGACACCAGTTTCCTACGAGCAGTACTTC
CASSDRGTPVSYEQYF
>TRBV19|-|TRBD2|TRBJ2-3
TGTGCCAGTAGTCCGGGACTAGCGGAGACAGATACGCAGTATTTT
CASSPGLAETDTQYF
>TRBV18|-|TRBD1|TRBJ2-7
TGTGCCAGCTCACCACGGGACAGGACCTACGAGCAGTACTTC
CASSPRDRTYEQYF
>TRBV18|-|-|TRBJ2-5
TGTGCCAGCTCACCACTCGCCGGGTCCGGGGTCCAAGAGACCCAGTACTTC
CASSPLAGSGVQETQYF
>TRBV11-2|-|TRBD1|TRBJ1-5
TGTGCCAGCAGCTTAGGGAGGACGGACAGGTCCAATCAGCCCCAGCATTTT
CASSLGRTDRSNQPQHF
>TRBV12-3/TRBV12-4|once|-|TRBJ1-4
TGTGCCAGCACGGGGTTCGAAAAACTGTTTTTT
CASTGFEKLFF
>TRBV6-5|-|-|TRBJ2-7
TGTGCCAGCAGTTACATGGGGATCATCTACGAGCAGTACTTC
CASSYMGIIYEQYF
>TRBV28|-|TRBD1|TRBJ1-1
TGTGCCAGCAGTTTATTCACAGGGGGAGCTTTCTTT
CASSLFTGGAFF
>TRBV7-6|-|-|TRBJ2-5
TGTGCCAGCAGCCAAATGGGACCCTGGCTTAAGACCCAGTACTTC
CASSQMGPWLKTQYF
>TRBV6-5|-|-|TRBJ2-7
TGTGCCAGCAGTTACTCGAAATTTACCTACGAGCAGTACTTC
CASSYSKFTYEQYF
>TRBV30|-|-|TRBJ1-5
TGTGCCTGGAGTGTACTCTGGGGGCCCCAGCATTTT
CAWSVLWGPQHF
>TRBV3-1/TRBV3-2|once|TRBD1|TRBJ1-2
TGTGCCAGCAGCCAAGTGGGGACAGGGTTTAACTATGGCTACACCTTC
CASSQVGTGFNYGYTF
>TRBV7-8|-|-|TRBJ1-3
TGTGCCAGCAGCTTAGCGAGGTCAGAAGCTGGAAACACCATATATTTT
CASSLARSEAGNTIYF
>TRBV30|-|-|TRBJ1-6
TGTGCCTGGAGTTTGTGGAGGACGAGCTCCTATAATTCACCCCTCCACTTT
CAWSLWRTSSYNSPLHF